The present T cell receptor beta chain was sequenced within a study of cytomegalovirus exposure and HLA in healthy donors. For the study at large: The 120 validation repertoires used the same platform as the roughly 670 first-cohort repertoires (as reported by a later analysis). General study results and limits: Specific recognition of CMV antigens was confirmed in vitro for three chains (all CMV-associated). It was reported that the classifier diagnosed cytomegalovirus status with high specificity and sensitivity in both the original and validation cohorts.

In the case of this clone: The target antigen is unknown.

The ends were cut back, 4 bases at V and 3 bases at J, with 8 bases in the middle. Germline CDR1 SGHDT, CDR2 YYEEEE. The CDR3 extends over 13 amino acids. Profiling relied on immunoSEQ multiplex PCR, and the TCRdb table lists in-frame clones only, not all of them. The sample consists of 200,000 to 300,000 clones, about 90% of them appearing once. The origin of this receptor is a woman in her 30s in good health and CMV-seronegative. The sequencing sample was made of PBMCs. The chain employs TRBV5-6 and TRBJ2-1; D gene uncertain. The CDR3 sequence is CASSLVSYNEQFF. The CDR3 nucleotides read TGTGCCAGCAGCCTTGTCAGCTACAATGAGCAGTTCTTC.